This T cell receptor beta chain was sequenced in a study of cytomegalovirus exposure and HLA in healthy donors. In this sample, this clone turned up a few times. Its antigen remains unidentified. Study results and limitations: Overall, approximately 150 TCR beta chains were annotated as cytomegalovirus-associated.

The V gene end was trimmed by 8 bases and the J gene end by 6 bases; junction bases not matched to a gene: 7. The CDR3 is 13 amino acids. The germline V gene has CDR1 SNHLY and CDR2 FYNNEI. Profiling relied on immunoSEQ multiplex PCR, and the TCRdb table lists in-frame clones only, not all of them. Altogether roughly 100,000 clones are present, about 88% being singletons, with the ten largest covering 3% to 4%. This chain uses TRBV2 with TRBJ2-7, with 10 bases identical to TRBD1. Sequenced: PBMCs. This receptor was obtained from a woman aged 18 to 35 in good health and CMV-seropositive. CDR3 in DNA: TGTGCCAGCTACGACAGGGGGCCGAGCGAGCAGTACTTC. Protein product: CASYDRGPSEQYF. Using reference TRBV2 and TRBJ2-7 for the parts outside the CDR3, the full variable domain is EPEVTQTPSHQVTQMGQEVILRCVPISNHLYFYWYRQILGQKVEFLVSFYNNEISEKSEIFDDQFSVERPDGSNFTLKIRSTKLEDSAMYFCASYDRGPSEQYFGPGTRLTVT.